The rows below give T cell receptor beta chains drawn from one sample of a study of OX40 agonist ivuxolimab in advanced cancers. Repertoires were generated with immunoSEQ multiplex PCR, while TCRdb's copy carries only in-frame clones and drops some. The top ten clones hold around 18% of a sample with tens of thousands of clones, approximately 85% of them seen once. The sequencing used CD4+ or CD8+ T cells sorted from blood, collected in a trial of the OX40 agonist ivuxolimab. The receptor source for this set is an adult with an advanced solid tumor such as melanoma, head and neck, liver or kidney cancer. Each CDR3 is given with its conserved first and last residue. The D gene is left open where the match is weak. Not all rows give a size; the values are once, few, many and, for expanded clones, a class.

CASSSTGGGEKLFF,TGTGCCAGCAGCTCTACAGGGGGCGGTGAAAAACTGTTTTTT,TRBJ1-4,TRBV6-6,TRBD1,.
CATNSGANVLTF,TGTGCCACTAACTCTGGGGCCAACGTCCTGACTTTC,TRBJ2-6,TRBV19,.,.
CASSQVRGPDTQYF,TGCGCCAGCAGCCAAGTCCGAGGGCCAGATACGCAGTATTTT,TRBJ2-3,TRBV4-1,.,.
CATYATGGPGELFF,TGTGCCACCTACGCGACAGGGGGCCCCGGGGAGCTGTTTTTT,TRBJ2-2,TRBV2,TRBD1,.
CASSPNRDEQYF,TGTGCCAGCAGTCCCAACAGGGACGAGCAGTACTTC,TRBJ2-7,TRBV27,.,once
CASSQTESGRPQYF,TGCGCCAGCAGCCAGACAGAGTCGGGCAGGCCGCAGTATTTT,TRBJ2-3,TRBV4-1,.,once
CASSLPEHHTDTQYF,TGTGCCAGCAGTTTGCCCGAACACCACACAGATACGCAGTATTTT,TRBJ2-3,TRBV28,.,.
CASSLGEYNEQFF,TGTGCCAGCAGCTTGGGCGAGTACAATGAGCAGTTCTTC,TRBJ2-1,TRBV5-6,.,.
CASSQDRQGNQPQHF,TGTGCCAGCAGCCAAGATCGACAGGGCAATCAGCCCCAGCATTTT,TRBJ1-5,TRBV7-8,.,.
CASSGLAGTSLVDTQYF,TGTGCCAGCAGTGGACTAGCGGGGACCTCGCTCGTAGATACGCAGTATTTT,TRBJ2-3,TRBV28,TRBD2,once
CASSTRVGAYEQYF,TGTGCCAGCAGCACCCGAGTGGGGGCCTACGAGCAGTACTTC,TRBJ2-7,TRBV11-2,.,.
CASSTGVGYGYTF,TGTGCCAGCAGCACAGGGGTCGGCTATGGCTACACCTTC,TRBJ1-2,TRBV7-6,TRBD1,.
CASSLRGSYEQYF,TGTGCCAGCAGCCTAAGAGGCTCCTACGAGCAGTACTTC,TRBJ2-7,TRBV11-2,.,once
CASSPQPAGTHNEQFF,TGCGCCAGCAGCCCACAACCTGCCGGGACCCACAATGAGCAGTTCTTC,TRBJ2-1,TRBV4-3,.,once
CASSLAYSDEAFF,TGTGCCAGCAGCTTAGCCTACAGCGATGAAGCTTTCTTT,TRBJ1-1,TRBV7-9,.,.
CASSLKGAATNEKLFF,TGTGCCAGCAGCTTAAAGGGGGCTGCAACTAATGAAAAACTGTTTTTT,TRBJ1-4,TRBV5-4,TRBD1,.
CASSFVAAGGETQYF,TGTGCCAGCAGCTTCGTGGCGGCGGGGGGGGAGACCCAGTACTTC,TRBJ2-5,TRBV5-4,TRBD2,.
CASRLGSDNLPYEQYF,TGTGCAAGTCGCTTAGGTTCTGACAACTTACCCTACGAGCAGTACTTC,TRBJ2-7,TRBV12-2,.,.
CASSFYTVNTEAFF,TGTGCCAGCAGCTTTTACACAGTGAACACTGAAGCTTTCTTT,TRBJ1-1,TRBV5-5,.,.
CASSLGTASNTGELFF,TGTGCCAGCAGCTTGGGGACAGCCAGTAACACCGGGGAGCTGTTTTTT,TRBJ2-2,TRBV5-4,.,.
CASRNGYNEQFF,TGTGCCAGCAGGAACGGCTACAATGAGCAGTTCTTC,TRBJ2-1,TRBV27,.,few
CASSVGAGEGTGGKFSRYGYTF,TGTGCCAGCAGCGTAGGGGCCGGGGAGGGGACAGGGGGCAAATTCTCTAGGTATGGCTACACCTTC,TRBJ1-2,TRBV9,TRBD1,.
CASSQDNAPGTSGYNEQFF,TGCGCCAGCAGCCAAGATAACGCGCCCGGGACTAGCGGCTACAATGAGCAGTTCTTC,TRBJ2-1,TRBV4-3,TRBD2,.
CASSPTENTEAFF,TGTGCCAGCAGCCCGACCGAGAACACTGAAGCTTTCTTT,TRBJ1-1,TRBV5-8,.,once
CASSQDGGQGSSPLHF,TGCGCCAGCAGCCAAGATGGAGGGCAGGGGTCTTCACCCCTCCACTTT,TRBJ1-6,TRBV4-1,.,few
CASRQSGGYTDTQYF,TGTGCCAGCAGACAGAGCGGGGGGTACACAGATACGCAGTATTTT,TRBJ2-3,TRBV5-4,TRBD2,once
CASSPSVGGPGELFF,TGTGCCAGCAGCCCAAGTGTTGGAGGGCCCGGGGAGCTGTTTTTT,TRBJ2-2,TRBV7-7,.,.
CASSESSYEQYF,TGTGCCAGCAGTGAATCCTCTTACGAGCAGTACTTC,TRBJ2-7,TRBV6-1,.,.
CASSLIQGEDQPQHF,TGTGCCAGCAGCTTAATCCAGGGGGAGGATCAGCCCCAGCATTTT,TRBJ1-5,TRBV7-8,TRBD1,once
CASSLGRNTGELFF,TGTGCCAGCAGTTTGGGGAGGAACACCGGGGAGCTGTTTTTT,TRBJ2-2,TRBV27,.,.
CASSLKTGELFF,TGTGCCAGCAGCTTAAAAACCGGGGAGCTGTTTTTT,TRBJ2-2,TRBV13,.,.
CASSASITQVAMNTEAFF,TGTGCCAGCAGCGCCTCCATTACACAGGTCGCTATGAACACTGAAGCTTTCTTT,TRBJ1-1,TRBV9,.,.
CASSFLPNEQFF,TGTGCCAGCAGCTTTCTCCCCAATGAGCAGTTCTTC,TRBJ2-1,TRBV5-6,.,.
CAISEGGLLTMNTEAFF,TGTGCCATCAGTGAAGGTGGTCTACTTACAATGAACACTGAAGCTTTCTTT,TRBJ1-1,TRBV6-1,.,once
CASSFDREENQPQHF,TGTGCCAGCAGTTTCGACAGGGAGGAGAATCAGCCCCAGCATTTT,TRBJ1-5,TRBV28,TRBD1,medium-sized
CASSQGDRVVGELFF,TGCGCCAGCAGCCAAGGGGACAGGGTGGTCGGGGAGCTGTTTTTT,TRBJ2-2,TRBV4-3,TRBD1,.
CASSFGGMGTEAFF,TGTGCCAGCAGCTTCGGAGGGATGGGCACTGAAGCTTTCTTT,TRBJ1-1,TRBV7-3,.,.
CASLAGREKLFF,TGTGCCAGCCTAGCAGGGAGGGAAAAACTGTTTTTT,TRBJ1-4,TRBV27,.,.
CASSAQGEDEQYF,TGCGCCAGCAGCGCACAGGGCGAGGACGAGCAGTACTTC,TRBJ2-7,TRBV4-1,.,.
CASSLWDRGGNEQFF,TGTGCCAGCAGCTTATGGGACAGAGGCGGCAATGAGCAGTTCTTC,TRBJ2-1,TRBV11-2,TRBD1,.
CASRGRTGGAWDTQYF,TGTGCCAGCAGGGGTCGGACAGGGGGCGCATGGGATACGCAGTATTTT,TRBJ2-3,TRBV28,TRBD1,few
CASSPPELYYEQYF,TGTGCCAGCAGTCCCCCAGAGTTGTACTACGAGCAGTACTTC,TRBJ2-7,TRBV28,.,.
CATSSLGTAGRQPQHF,TGTGCCACCAGCAGCTTAGGGACAGCGGGTCGTCAGCCCCAGCATTTT,TRBJ1-5,TRBV15,TRBD1,.
CASSEDRGRLNEQFF,TGTGCCAGCAGCGAGGACAGGGGGAGACTCAATGAGCAGTTCTTC,TRBJ2-1,TRBV6-1,TRBD1,.
CASSPWDSLNTGELFF,TGTGCCAGCAGCCCCTGGGACAGCCTGAACACCGGGGAGCTGTTTTTT,TRBJ2-2,TRBV7-8,TRBD1,.
CATKTGGRELFF,TGTGCCACCAAAACGGGGGGGCGGGAGCTGTTTTTT,TRBJ2-2,TRBV15,TRBD2,.